This passage covers 18 T cell receptor beta chains from one sample sequenced in a study of blood T cell repertoires in COVID-19. The repertoire was sequenced with immunoSEQ multiplex PCR; TCRdb's copy has only in-frame clones and lacks some. The sample includes 260,000 or so clones, approximately 80% of them seen just once. The sequencing input was peripheral blood. The receptors were sampled from a woman of 80 years or more with COVID-19, enrolled during active disease.

The chain employs TRBV3-1 (or the pseudogene TRBV3-2) and TRBJ1-2, with 8 bases fitting TRBD1. Germline loops: CDR1 LGHDT, CDR2 YNNKEL (reference sequence). The CDR3 is made up of 14 amino acids. The V and J ends lost 4 bases and 4 bases, in that order; junction bases with no gene match: 5. The CDR3 protein is CASSRGQGGYGYTF. Written as DNA, the CDR3 is TGTGCCAGCAGCCGAGGACAGGGAGGCTATGGCTACACCTTC.

The sample holds a few counts of this clone. The chain recombines TRBV11-2 with TRBJ2-5, with TRBD2 as a possible D gene (5 bases). V lost 5 bases to trimming and J lost 1 base, with 14 bases between them. The CDR3 consists of 15 residues. Germline V CDR1 and CDR2: SGHAT, FQNNGV. CDR3 coding DNA: TGTGCCAGCAGCCATTGGAGGACGATCCAAGAGACCCAGTACTTC. Amino acids: CASSHWRTIQETQYF.

This chain uses TRBV6-1 with TRBJ2-2, with TRBD1 matching over 8 bases. CDR1 and CDR2 (germline): MNHNS, SASEGT. There are 14 residues in the CDR3. With V trimmed by 1 base and J by 7 bases, 2 bases remained unmatched. CDR3 protein: CASSEVQGVGELFF. In nucleotides, the CDR3 is TGTGCCAGCAGTGAAGTACAGGGGGTCGGGGAGCTGTTTTTT.

The V gene is TRBV4-2, the J gene TRBJ2-2, with 8 bases identical to TRBD2. The junction had 10 bases not matched to a gene; V was cut back by 5 bases and J by 5 bases. The CDR3 is made up of 16 amino acids. Germline V CDR1 and CDR2: LGHNA, YNFKEQ. This CDR3 is CASSSRGGVYTGELFF. Written as DNA, the CDR3 is TGTGCCAGCAGCTCACGGGGGGGCGTATATACCGGGGAGCTGTTTTTT.

The chain combines TRBV18 with TRBJ1-6; weak D call: TRBD1 (6 bases). This CDR3 contains 17 residues. With 2 bases removed from V and 5 bases from J, the gap between germline ends came to 16 bases. Germline CDR1 KGHSH, CDR2 LQKENI. CDR3 in amino acids: CASSPRLGGADNSPLHF. In DNA, the CDR3 is TGTGCCAGCTCACCAAGGTTAGGGGGGGCGGATAATTCACCCCTCCACTTT.

The J gene is TRBJ2-1, the V gene TRBV9, with D tentatively TRBD2 (6 bases). The germline gives CDR1 SGDLS, CDR2 YYNGEE. The CDR3 is 16 residues long. V was shortened by 4 bases and J by 0 bases, with 14 bases between the two germline ends. The CDR3 DNA sequence: TGTGCCAGCAGCCCCTTAGCGCGGGGCTCCTACAATGAGCAGTTCTTC. It codes for CASSPLARGSYNEQFF.

The gene calls are TRBV5-1 and TRBJ2-3; 8 positions match TRBD1. The V segment lost 5 bases and the J segment 6 bases; nucleotides outside the gene matches: 2. The CDR3 extends over 12 amino acids. Germline V gives CDR1 SGHRS, CDR2 YFSETQ. Here the CDR3 reads CASSQGADTQYF. CDR3 DNA: TGCGCCAGCAGTCAGGGGGCCGATACGCAGTATTTT.

This clone came up once. J is TRBJ1-6 and V is TRBV2; TRBD1 matches at 8 bases. The CDR3 is made up of 13 amino acids. Germline V gene sequence: CDR1 SNHLY, CDR2 FYNNEI. The ends lost 4 bases at V and 13 bases at J; junction bases unmatched: 6. The CDR3: CASSVDRVYPLHF. The DNA of the CDR3 is TGTGCCAGCAGTGTGGACAGGGTGTATCCCCTCCACTTT.

The chain uses TRBV2 and TRBJ1-1; D remains ambiguous. The CDR3 runs to 14 residues. Trimming cost V 4 bases and J 0 bases, with 9 bases left between them. The germline gives CDR1 SNHLY, CDR2 FYNNEI. The DNA of the CDR3 is TGTGCCAGCAGTGTAACAACGATGAACACTGAAGCTTTCTTT. This translates into CASSVTTMNTEAFF.

The gene calls are TRBV24-1 and TRBJ2-1, with 7 bases matching TRBD2. CDR1 KGHDR and CDR2 SFDVKD come from the germline V gene. The CDR3 contains 13 residues. With V trimmed by 0 bases and J by 11 bases, 3 bases remained unmatched. The chain's CDR3 is CATSDLPSGKQFF. CDR3 sequence (DNA): TGTGCCACCAGTGATTTGCCTAGCGGAAAGCAGTTCTTC.

The chain links TRBV27 to TRBJ1-2; 7 bases match TRBD1. The ends lost 5 bases at V and 4 bases at J; junction bases unmatched: 7. The CDR3 extends over 14 amino acids. Per the germline V gene, CDR1 is MNHEY and CDR2 is SMNVEV (reference sequence). The CDR3 protein is CASSPAGTVYGYTF. CDR3 bases: TGTGCCAGCAGTCCGGCCGGGACAGTCTATGGCTACACCTTC.

V is TRBV7-9 and J is TRBJ1-1, with 7 bases that match TRBD1. CDR3 length: 14 amino acids. CDR1 SEHNR and CDR2 FQNEAQ come from the germline V gene (reference sequence). The ends lost 5 bases at V and 4 bases at J; junction bases unmatched: 7. CDR3 bases: TGTGCCAGCAGCCGACAGGGTGGGGGCACTGAAGCTTTCTTT. It encodes CASSRQGGGTEAFF.

The CDR3 spells CASSPGQGLGEAFF. CDR3 coding DNA: TGTGCCAGCAGCCCGGGACAGGGTCTGGGTGAAGCTTTCTTT. The chain couples TRBV3-1 (or the pseudogene TRBV3-2) to TRBJ1-1; 9 bases fit TRBD1. After removal of 4 bases from V and 7 bases from J, the junction contained 7 bases not matched to a gene. Germline CDR1 LGHDT, CDR2 YNNKEL (reference sequence). The CDR3 extends over 14 amino acids.

The rearrangement links TRBV12-3 or TRBV12-4 to TRBJ2-5; maybe TRBD2 (6 bases). This CDR3 region has 13 residues. Trimming took off 3 bases at V and 4 bases at J, with 9 bases between the two ends. The CDR3 region is CASSFHGGETQYF. CDR3 DNA sequence: TGTGCCAGCAGTTTTCACGGGGGAGAGACCCAGTACTTC.

The chain has TRBV5-1 and TRBJ2-3, with TRBD1 matching over 8 bases. This CDR3 has 15 residues. Germline V gene lookup returns CDR1 SGHRS and CDR2 YFSETQ. The V and J ends lost 7 bases and 0 bases, in that order; junction bases with no gene match: 7. The CDR3 coding sequence is TGCGCCAGCCAACCCGGGGACAGGAGCACAGATACGCAGTATTTT. It is translated as CASQPGDRSTDTQYF.

The V call is TRBV12-5, the J call TRBJ1-2, with 8 bases that match TRBD1. The CDR3 runs 15 residues. Trimming at V came to 1 base and at J to 6 bases, leaving 7 bases not matched to a gene. Germline values: CDR1 LGHNT, CDR2 FRNRAP. This CDR3 reads CASGLGLDRGHGYTF. The CDR3 DNA is TGTGCTAGTGGTTTGGGACTTGACAGGGGACATGGCTACACCTTC.

V usage is TRBV19 and J usage is TRBJ1-4; TRBD1 agrees at 8 bases. With 6 bases clipped from V and 8 bases from J, the junction kept 5 bases outside the gene matches. Germline V gene lookup returns CDR1 LNHDA and CDR2 SQIVND (reference sequence). The CDR3 consists of 13 residues. The CDR3 nucleotides read TGTGCCAGTAGCCTCCGACAGGGGGAAAAACTGTTTTTT. Protein sequence: CASSLRQGEKLFF.

This clone was counted between two and nine times. The rearrangement uses TRBV2 and TRBJ2-2; tentative D call: TRBD2 (6 bases). V was trimmed by 8 bases and J by 2 bases, leaving 9 bases between them. The CDR3 is made up of 13 amino acids. CDR1 is SNHLY, CDR2 FYNNEI, per germline. The CDR3 sequence: CASQGLNTGELFF. CDR3 sequence (DNA): TGTGCCAGCCAGGGACTCAACACCGGGGAGCTGTTTTTT.